The 25 T cell receptor beta chains below come from one sample, sequenced in a study of metastatic and nonmetastatic thyroid tumors. There were no patients who had received any treatment before thyroid surgery. TCRdb reprocessed the PCR reads via MiXCR. This table has roughly 15,000 clones, around 35% appearing once. Specimen: tumor tissue. These receptors originate from a female donor with papillary thyroid cancer or a benign thyroid nodule (not recorded which). Some clones in this sample may be carry-over from other donors' samples.

To note about this clone: Germline and junction disagree at one end, which may indicate a read error. The chain uses TRBV7-2 and TRBJ2-5, with TRBD2 matching 8 bases. From germline, CDR1 is SGHTA and CDR2 FQGNSA. This CDR3 is 14 amino acids long. CDR3 sequence: CPSSLTGGQATQYF. The DNA of the CDR3 is TGTCCCAGCAGCCTAACGGGGGGGCAAGCGACCCAGTACTTC.

This clone is termed medium-sized (0.01 to 0.1%). This sequence joins TRBV4-1 and TRBJ2-7; 8 nucleotides agree with TRBD1. Germline lookup yields CDR1 MGHRA and CDR2 YSYEKL. This CDR3 has 14 amino acids. The V gene end was trimmed by 2 bases and the J gene end by 5 bases; junction bases not matched to a gene: 5. CDR3 loop: CASSQQGARNEQYF. The CDR3 coding sequence is TGCGCCAGCAGCCAACAGGGGGCTCGGAACGAGCAGTACTTC.

DNA of the CDR3: TGTGCCAGCAGCTTGTCTGAGGGGCTGGGAAACTATGGCTACACCTTC. It translates to CASSLSEGLGNYGYTF. The J gene is TRBJ1-2, the V gene TRBV11-2; possibly TRBD1 for D (5 bases). Germline CDR1 SGHAT, CDR2 FQNNGV. The CDR3 runs to 16 residues. Trimming took off 3 bases at V and 2 bases at J, with 16 bases between the two ends.

Worth noting for this clone: At one end, the junction sequence differs from germline, possibly due to a read error. The chain carries TRBV4-1 and TRBJ1-1; D not resolved. The CDR3 loop spans 14 amino acids. Germline CDR1 and CDR2: MGHRA and YSYEKL. The CDR3 DNA reads as TGCGCCAGCAGCCTGCTGACCCTCGAAACTGAAGATTTCTTT. Its translation is CASSLLTLETEDFF.

In its sample, this clone was seen many times. The same CDR3 also results from other DNA sequences found in this sample. The chain employs TRBV12-3 or TRBV12-4 and TRBJ1-1, with D tentatively TRBD1 (6 bases). The CDR3 is made up of 15 amino acids. V lost 6 bases to trimming and J lost 6 bases, with 20 bases between them. The CDR3: CASRLNSGGESEAFF. In DNA form, the CDR3 reads TGTGCCAGCAGACTAAACTCCGGGGGCGAATCTGAAGCTTTCTTT.

The chain combines TRBV11-2 with TRBJ2-7; no firm D call. The CDR3 length is 13 residues. Germline assignment: CDR1 SGHAT and CDR2 FQNNGV. V lost 1 base and J lost 4, with 8 bases in between. Here the CDR3 reads CASSLVPSYEQYF. CDR3 nucleotides: TGTGCCAGCAGCTTAGTTCCGAGTTACGAGCAGTACTTC.

The rearrangement uses TRBV20-1 and TRBJ2-5; no clear D. The CDR3 sequence is 11 residues long. Trimming removed 2 bases at V and 0 bases at J, with 1 base between. Germline CDR1 and CDR2: DFQATT and SNEGSKA (reference sequence). CDR3: CSARHQETQYF. DNA for the CDR3: TGCAGTGCTAGACACCAAGAGACCCAGTACTTC.

This clone is labeled medium-sized. The V call is TRBV5-1, the J call TRBJ2-3; TRBD1 matches 11 bases. V lost 3 bases and J lost 2; bases outside the gene matches: 2. There are 15 residues in the CDR3. Looked up from germline, CDR1 is SGHRS and CDR2 is YFSETQ. In DNA form, the CDR3 reads TGCGCCAGCAGCTCGGGACAGGGGGTCACAGATACGCAGTATTTT. Translation: CASSSGQGVTDTQYF.

This chain connects TRBV3-1 to TRBJ2-5; D not certain. This CDR3 has 14 residues. Germline-derived CDR1 and CDR2 are LGHDT and YNNKEL (reference sequence). Trimming removed 1 base from V and 2 bases from J, with 8 bases in between. CDR3 amino acids: CASSQGSWQETQYF. CDR3 bases: TGTGCCAGCAGCCAAGGAAGCTGGCAAGAGACCCAGTACTTC.

This clone is medium-sized by share. The rearrangement uses TRBV5-1 and TRBJ2-6, with 7 bases identical to TRBD1. Germline values: CDR1 SGHRS, CDR2 YFSETQ. The CDR3 length is 18 residues. Trimming cost V 4 bases and J 0 bases; bases outside gene matches: 10. CDR3 nucleotide sequence: TGCGCCAGCAGCCCGAGGACAGGTGACCCCTCTGGGGCCAACGTCCTGACTTTC. This encodes CASSPRTGDPSGANVLTF.

This chain uses TRBV6-4 with TRBJ2-2; 7 bases agree with TRBD2. The germline V gene encodes CDR1 MRHNA and CDR2 SNTAGT. CDR3 length: 13 residues. V was clipped by 3 bases and J by 5 bases; unmatched bases: 0. The CDR3 bases are TGTGCCAGCAGTGAGCGGGAGACCGGGGAGCTGTTTTTT. Amino acid sequence: CASSERETGELFF.

This clone was seen a few times. This chain connects TRBV6-1 to TRBJ1-2, with D unresolved. With 4 bases removed from V and 4 bases from J, the gap between germline ends came to 13 bases. Per germline, CDR1 MNHNS and CDR2 SASEGT. The CDR3 loop spans 14 amino acids. CDR3 in amino acids: CASSVSPAGYGYTF. CDR3 nucleotides: TGTGCCAGCAGTGTTAGCCCTGCGGGCTATGGCTACACCTTC.

There are a few counts of this clone. J is TRBJ2-7 and V is TRBV6-1; 9 nucleotides match TRBD2. This CDR3 is built from 15 residues. Germline V gene sequence: CDR1 MNHNS, CDR2 SASEGT. V was pared by 1 base and J by 5 bases, with 6 bases of the junction left unmatched. The CDR3 spells CASSEEYSGRHEQYF. CDR3 DNA: TGTGCCAGCAGTGAAGAGTACAGCGGGAGGCACGAGCAGTACTTC.

This clone was seen repeatedly, ten times or more. The CDR3 sequence is CASRGDWVIGYTF. CDR3 bases: TGTGCCAGCAGGGGAGATTGGGTCATAGGCTACACCTTC. The chain employs TRBV3-1 and TRBJ1-2; D is unclear. CDR1 is LGHDT and CDR2 is YNNKEL in the germline V gene (reference sequence). The CDR3 runs 13 residues. V lost 6 bases and J lost 8, with 16 bases in between.

On this clone: This may come from a read error, since a much larger clone is one base off. This CDR3 is also generated by other DNA sequences in the sample. The chain's CDR3 is CASSQGPGTEAFF. CDR3 nucleotide sequence: TGTGCCAGCAGCCAAGGTCCGGGGACTGAGGCTTTCTTT. V usage is TRBV3-1 and J usage is TRBJ1-1, with a weak D call TRBD1 (5 bases). Germline V gene lookup returns CDR1 LGHDT and CDR2 YNNKEL (reference sequence). The CDR3 runs to 13 residues.

V usage is TRBV9 and J usage is TRBJ1-2, with D perhaps TRBD1 (5 bases). Per the germline V gene, CDR1 is SGDLS and CDR2 is YYNGEE. There are 14 residues in the CDR3. The V end lost 3 bases, the J end lost 6 bases, and 15 bases lay between the germline ends. CDR3 in DNA: TGTGCCAGCAGCGACTATTGGGACGGTCATGGCTACACCTTC. It specifies CASSDYWDGHGYTF. The whole variable domain, remainder taken from reference TRBV9 and TRBJ1-2, is DSGVTQTPKHLITATGQRVTLRCSPRSGDLSVYWYQQSLDQGLQFLIQYYNGEERAKGNILERFSAQQFPDLHSELNLSSLELGDSALYFCASSDYWDGHGYTFGSGTRLTVV.

By share, this clone counts as medium-sized. V is TRBV30 and J is TRBJ1-6; no clear D gene. The CDR3 contains 13 residues. Trimming removed 3 bases from V and 6 bases from J, with 9 bases in between. Germline values: CDR1 GTSNPN, CDR2 SVGIG (reference sequence). CDR3 DNA sequence: TGTGCCTGGAGAGCACAGCCTAATTCACCCCTCCACTTT. The encoded protein is CAWRAQPNSPLHF.

The chain links TRBV30 to TRBJ1-6; maybe TRBD1 (6 bases). CDR1 and CDR2 from the germline V gene are GTSNPN and SVGIG (reference sequence). The V end was cut by 0 bases, the J end by 4 bases, with 10 bases between. CDR3 length equals 15 residues. The CDR3 here is CAWSVGDTYNSPLHF. For the CDR3, the DNA is TGTGCCTGGAGTGTAGGGGACACTTATAATTCACCCCTCCACTTT.

This clone was detected ten times or more. The chain couples TRBV20-1 to TRBJ1-3, with a tentative D call TRBD1 (5 bases). Deletions cut 4 bases from V and 0 bases from J, with 16 bases between. The CDR3 extends over 16 amino acids. Per the germline V gene, CDR1 is DFQATT and CDR2 is SNEGSKA (reference sequence). CDR3 DNA: TGCAGTGCTATCAAGGACACTACGGTCTCTGGAAACACCATATATTTT. Its protein product is CSAIKDTTVSGNTIYF.

Ten or more counts support this clone. J is TRBJ2-2 and V is TRBV6-1; D gene ambiguous. Per the germline V gene, CDR1 is MNHNS and CDR2 is SASEGT. The V end was cut by 3 bases, the J end by 4 bases, with 6 bases between. This CDR3 has 13 amino acids. The CDR3 nucleotides are TGTGCCAGCAGTGACAGATCCACCGGGGAGCTGTTTTTT. Amino acids: CASSDRSTGELFF.

This clone was recorded a few times. The chain recombines TRBV28 with TRBJ1-2, with 7 bases that match TRBD1. The CDR3 is made up of 14 amino acids. Germline V CDR1 and CDR2: MDHEN, SYDVKM. V lost 4 bases and J lost 8; bases outside the gene matches: 10. The CDR3 here is CASSSGTVSRGYTF. CDR3 sequence (DNA): TGTGCCAGCAGTTCAGGGACAGTCAGCAGGGGCTACACCTTC.

The chain links TRBV11-2 to TRBJ1-2, with D possibly TRBD1 on 6 matching bases. The CDR3 extends over 13 amino acids. Trimming took off 3 bases at V and 8 bases at J, with 13 bases between the two ends. CDR1 is SGHAT and CDR2 is FQNNGV in the germline V gene. This chain's CDR3 is CASSFRTAGGYTF. CDR3 nucleotide sequence: TGTGCCAGCAGCTTTAGGACAGCGGGAGGCTACACCTTC. Full variable domain (remainder filled in from reference TRBV11-2 and TRBJ1-2): EAGVAQSPRYKIIEKRQSVAFWCNPISGHATLYWYQQILGQGPKLLIQFQNNGVVDDSQLPKDRFSAERLKGVDSTLKIQPAKLEDSAVYLCASSFRTAGGYTFGSGTRLTVV.

The chain couples TRBV4-2 to TRBJ2-5, with D possibly being TRBD2 (6 bases). Germline CDR1 reads LGHNA; CDR2 reads YNFKEQ. The CDR3 is made up of 16 amino acids. The V and J ends lost 1 base and 0 bases respectively, with 12 bases between them. CDR3 nucleotides: TGTGCCAGCAGCCAAGGTAGCGGATCATACCAAGAGACCCAGTACTTC. This sequence encodes CASSQGSGSYQETQYF.

The chain employs TRBV11-2 and TRBJ2-1; perhaps TRBD2 as D (5 bases). The CDR3 loop spans 17 amino acids. Germline CDR1 is SGHAT and CDR2 is FQNNGV. V gave up 5 bases and J gave up 4 bases, with 21 bases separating them. DNA for the CDR3: TGTGCCAGCAGCATACTGAGGGCTACCCCCCCTTACAATGAGCAGTTCTTC. Translation: CASSILRATPPYNEQFF.

The sample holds one count of this clone. This chain uses TRBV30 with TRBJ1-5, with TRBD1 as a possible D gene (6 bases). The V gene lost 0 bases and the J gene lost 5 bases, with 11 bases spanning the gap. Germline V gene sequence: CDR1 GTSNPN, CDR2 SVGIG (reference sequence). The CDR3 extends over 14 amino acids. The CDR3 DNA reads as TGTGCCTGGAGTGTTCGGCAGGGGTATCAGCCCCAGCATTTT. As protein: CAWSVRQGYQPQHF.